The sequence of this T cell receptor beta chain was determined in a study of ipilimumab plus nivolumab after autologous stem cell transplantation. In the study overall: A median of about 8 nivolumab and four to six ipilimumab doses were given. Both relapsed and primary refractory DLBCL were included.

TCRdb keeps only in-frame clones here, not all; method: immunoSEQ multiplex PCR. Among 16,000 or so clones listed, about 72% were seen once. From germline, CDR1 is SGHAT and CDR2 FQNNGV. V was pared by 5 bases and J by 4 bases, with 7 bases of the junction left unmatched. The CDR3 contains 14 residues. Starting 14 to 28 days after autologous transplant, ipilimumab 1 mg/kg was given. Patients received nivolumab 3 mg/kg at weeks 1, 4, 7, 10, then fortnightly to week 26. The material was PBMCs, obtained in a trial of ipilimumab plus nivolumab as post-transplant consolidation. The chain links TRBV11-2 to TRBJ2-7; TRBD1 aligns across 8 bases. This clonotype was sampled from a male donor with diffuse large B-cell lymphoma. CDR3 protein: CASSPRTGLYEQYF. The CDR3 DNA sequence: TGTGCCAGCAGCCCGAGGACAGGGTTGTACGAGCAGTACTTC. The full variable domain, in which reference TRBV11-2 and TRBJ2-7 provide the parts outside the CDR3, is EAGVAQSPRYKIIEKRQSVAFWCNPISGHATLYWYQQILGQGPKLLIQFQNNGVVDDSQLPKDRFSAERLKGVDSTLKIQPAKLEDSAVYLCASSPRTGLYEQYFGPGTRLTVT.